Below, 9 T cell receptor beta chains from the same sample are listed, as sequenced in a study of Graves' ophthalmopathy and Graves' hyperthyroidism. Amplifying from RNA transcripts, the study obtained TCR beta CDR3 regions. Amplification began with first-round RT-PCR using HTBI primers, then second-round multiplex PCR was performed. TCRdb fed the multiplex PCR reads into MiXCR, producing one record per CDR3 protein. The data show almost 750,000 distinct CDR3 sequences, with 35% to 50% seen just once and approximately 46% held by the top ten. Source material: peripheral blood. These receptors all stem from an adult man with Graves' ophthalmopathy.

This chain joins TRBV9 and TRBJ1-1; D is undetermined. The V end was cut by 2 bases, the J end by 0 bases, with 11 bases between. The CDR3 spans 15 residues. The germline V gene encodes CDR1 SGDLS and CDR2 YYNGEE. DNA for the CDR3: TGTGCCAGCAGCGTCGCGGGATATGTGAACACTGAAGCTTTCTTT. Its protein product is CASSVAGYVNTEAFF.

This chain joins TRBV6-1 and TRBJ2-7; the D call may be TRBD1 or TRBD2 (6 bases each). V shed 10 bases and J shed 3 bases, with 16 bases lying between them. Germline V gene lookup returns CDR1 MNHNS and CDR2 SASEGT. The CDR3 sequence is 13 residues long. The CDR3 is CATGAGVGYEQYF. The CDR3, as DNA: TGTGCCACGGGAGCAGGGGTGGGCTACGAGCAGTACTTC.

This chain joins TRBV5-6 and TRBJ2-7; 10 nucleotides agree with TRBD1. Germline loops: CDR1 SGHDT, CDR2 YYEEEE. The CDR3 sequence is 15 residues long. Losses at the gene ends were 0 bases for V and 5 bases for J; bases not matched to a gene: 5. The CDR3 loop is CASSLAGQGGDEQYF. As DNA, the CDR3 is TGTGCCAGCAGCTTGGCCGGACAGGGGGGCGACGAGCAGTACTTC.

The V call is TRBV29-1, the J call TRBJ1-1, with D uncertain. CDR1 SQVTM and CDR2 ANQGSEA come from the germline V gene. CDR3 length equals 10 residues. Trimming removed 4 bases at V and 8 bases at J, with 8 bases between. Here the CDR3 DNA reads TGCAGCGTTGGCGGACGCGAAGCTTTCTTT. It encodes CSVGGREAFF.

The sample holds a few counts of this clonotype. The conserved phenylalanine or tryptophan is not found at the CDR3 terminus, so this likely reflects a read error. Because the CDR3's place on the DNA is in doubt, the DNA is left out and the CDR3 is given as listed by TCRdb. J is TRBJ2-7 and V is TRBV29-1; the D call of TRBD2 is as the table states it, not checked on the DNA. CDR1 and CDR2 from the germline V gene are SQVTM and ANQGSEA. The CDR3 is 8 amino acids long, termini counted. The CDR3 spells CSVAGLAG.

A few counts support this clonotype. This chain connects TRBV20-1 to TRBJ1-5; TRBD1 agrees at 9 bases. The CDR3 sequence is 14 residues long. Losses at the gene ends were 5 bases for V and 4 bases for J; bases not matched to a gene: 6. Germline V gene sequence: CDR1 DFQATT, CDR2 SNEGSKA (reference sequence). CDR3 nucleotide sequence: TGCAGTGCTGGGGACAGGGAAGGGAATCAGCCCCAGCATTTT. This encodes CSAGDREGNQPQHF.

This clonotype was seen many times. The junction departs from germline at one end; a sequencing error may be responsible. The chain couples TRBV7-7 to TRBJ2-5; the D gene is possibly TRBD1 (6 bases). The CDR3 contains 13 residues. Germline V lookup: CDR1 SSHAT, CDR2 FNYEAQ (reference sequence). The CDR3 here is CASSLVDRETQYF. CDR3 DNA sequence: TGTGCTAGCAGCTTAGTTGACAGGGAGACCCAGTACTTC.

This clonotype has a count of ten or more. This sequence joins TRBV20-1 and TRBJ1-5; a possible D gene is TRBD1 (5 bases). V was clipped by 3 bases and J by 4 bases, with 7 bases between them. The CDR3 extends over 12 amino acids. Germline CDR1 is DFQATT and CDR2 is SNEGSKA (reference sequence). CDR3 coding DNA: TGCAGTGCTAGGGGGGGAAATCAGCCCCAGCATTTT. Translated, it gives CSARGGNQPQHF.

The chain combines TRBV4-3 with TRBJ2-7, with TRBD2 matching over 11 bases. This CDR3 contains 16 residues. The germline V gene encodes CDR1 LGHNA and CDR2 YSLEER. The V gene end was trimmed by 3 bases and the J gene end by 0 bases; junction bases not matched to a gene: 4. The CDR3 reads CASSHLTSGSSYEQYF. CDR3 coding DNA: TGCGCCAGCAGCCACTTAACTAGCGGGAGCTCCTACGAGCAGTACTTC.